The source of this TCR beta chain is a study of T cells after yellow fever vaccination. Overall study results and limits: On re-exposure, the response was weaker but peaked faster, at day 5 versus 15.

This CDR3 has 12 residues. With 6 bases removed from V and 8 bases from J, the gap between germline ends came to 10 bases. Germline CDR1 MNHNY, CDR2 SVGAGI (reference sequence). This clonotype was detected ten times or more. The target antigen is unknown. TCRdb passed the 5' RACE reads through MiXCR, listing each CDR3 protein once. The repertoire holds 70,000 or so distinct CDR3 sequences, with 5% to 6.5% as singletons. The material was CD4+ T cells sorted from PBMCs, obtained approximately 15 days after the first yellow fever vaccination. The receptor's source is a man aged 18 to 30 who received the YFV17D yellow fever vaccine. V usage is TRBV6-6 and J usage is TRBJ2-2; D unclear. The CDR3 DNA sequence: TGTGCCAGCAGGCCCGAAAGTGGGGAGCTGTTTTTT. Protein: CASRPESGELFF.